The rows below give T cell receptor beta chains drawn from one sample of a study of CD8+ T cells in alopecia areata. Method: immunoSEQ multiplex PCR; TCRdb's copy keeps in-frame clones and lacks some. The sample holds 150,000 to 200,000 clones; under 70% are singletons and the top ten take around 0.91%. The sequencing here drew on CD4+ T cells sorted from blood, taken at week 4, from a patient treated with tofacitinib. The source is a human donor with alopecia areata. Both conserved end residues are part of each CDR3. D genes are given only for firm matches. Size values are once, few and many counts, or a class for expanded clones, and some rows have none.

V gene	D gene	J gene	clone size	CDR3 DNA	CDR3 protein
TRBV5-1	.	TRBJ1-2	.	TGCGCCAGCAGCTTGGAGGGAAACTATGGCTACACCTTC	CASSLEGNYGYTF
TRBV15	.	TRBJ1-5	.	TGTGCCACCAGCAGAGGGGCAGTCATAAATCAGCCCCAGCATTTT	CATSRGAVINQPQHF
TRBV25-1	TRBD2	TRBJ2-7	.	TGTGCCAGCATGGGCGGGAGCTCCTACGAGCAGTACTTC	CASMGGSSYEQYF
TRBV5-6	TRBD1	TRBJ1-2	.	TGTGCCAGCAGCTTGGACGGGGACAGTTGGGGGTTCGATGGCTACACCTTC	CASSLDGDSWGFDGYTF
TRBV7-2	.	TRBJ1-5	few	TGTGCCAGCAGCTTTGCTCACAATCAGCCCCAGCATTTT	CASSFAHNQPQHF
TRBV7-8	TRBD1	TRBJ1-5	.	TGTGCCAGCAGCTTAGCTCCGGGACAGGGGGGAGATCAGCCCCAGCATTTT	CASSLAPGQGGDQPQHF
TRBV18	TRBD1	TRBJ1-6	once	TGTGCCAGCTCACCACCAGGGACAGGACCTTCACCCCTCCACTTT	CASSPPGTGPSPLHF
TRBV30	.	TRBJ1-4	.	TGTGCCTGGAGTGTACTGGTGTGGGAAAAACTGTTTTTT	CAWSVLVWEKLFF
TRBV29-1	TRBD1	TRBJ1-4	.	TGCAGCGTTGGGGTCGGACAGGGAGAGGACGAAAAACTGTTTTTT	CSVGVGQGEDEKLFF
TRBV30	.	TRBJ1-5	.	TGTGCCTGGAGTGTGGCGGGAGTTCAGCCCCAGCATTTT	CAWSVAGVQPQHF
TRBV7-9	.	TRBJ2-5	.	TGTGCCAGCAGCGGAGTGGAGACCCAGTACTTC	CASSGVETQYF
TRBV19	TRBD1	TRBJ1-2	few	TGTGCCAGTAGTACCGGGACAGGGACAGGCTACACCTTC	CASSTGTGTGYTF
TRBV30	.	TRBJ1-1	.	TGTGCCTGGAGCCCCGTAAATGAAGCTTTCTTT	CAWSPVNEAFF
TRBV30	.	TRBJ2-5	.	TGTGCCTGGAGCCTTCGGGAGAGGGGGCAAGAGACCCAGTACTTC	CAWSLRERGQETQYF
TRBV29-1	TRBD2	TRBJ2-7	.	TGCAGCGTTGCAAGCGGGACCTACGAGCAGTACTTC	CSVASGTYEQYF
TRBV13	TRBD2	TRBJ2-4	.	TGTGCCAGCAGCGACTGGACTAGATCCGAAAACATTCAGTACTTC	CASSDWTRSENIQYF
TRBV7-2	TRBD1	TRBJ1-5	.	TGTGCCAGCAGCCTCGACAGGGGGCATCAGCCCCAGCATTTT	CASSLDRGHQPQHF
TRBV11-2	.	TRBJ1-4	.	TGTGCCAGCAGCTTGTCAAGGGCCACTAATGAAAAACTGTTTTTT	CASSLSRATNEKLFF
TRBV5-4	TRBD1	TRBJ2-1	.	TGTGCCAGCAGCCGCGACAGGGTATCCTACAATGAGCAGTTCTTC	CASSRDRVSYNEQFF
TRBV6-5	.	TRBJ1-2	few	TGTGCCAGCAGGCGGGACGTAATCCATGGCTACACCTTC	CASRRDVIHGYTF
TRBV7-9	.	TRBJ1-6	.	TGTGCCAGCAGCTTACAGGGAGGATCACCCCTCCACTTT	CASSLQGGSPLHF
TRBV7-9	.	TRBJ2-7	.	TGTGCCAGCAGCTTAGCCAGGGGAAGGAACGAGCAGTACTTC	CASSLARGRNEQYF